This entry describes one TCR beta chain. The data are from a study of blood T cell repertoires in COVID-19. Background on the study: From the United States, Italy and Spain came samples of acute and convalescent COVID-19. Sources were T cells, B-cell-depleted T cells, or PBMCs; the material itself was cDNA or gDNA.

V gave up 4 bases and J gave up 3 bases, with 14 bases separating them. Germline V gives CDR1 SGHRS, CDR2 YFSETQ. This CDR3 is 14 amino acids long. The authors' processing: Reference gene primer amplification yielded estimated nucleated cell counts. Clones were sequenced by immunoSEQ multiplex PCR, and TCRdb holds only the in-frame ones, with some missing. V and J calls and clone size follow that table, whereas D and trimming were derived from the DNA. The repertoire consists of 110,000 to 150,000 clones, with around 81% occurring once and the leading ten covering over 8%. Sample: peripheral blood. The chain employs TRBV5-1 and TRBJ2-7, with D possibly TRBD1 on 5 matching bases. This clonotype originated in a human donor in a cohort sampled during active COVID-19. The CDR3 loop reads CASSPRTPNYEQYF. In DNA, the CDR3 is TGCGCCAGCAGCCCCCGGACACCTAACTACGAGCAGTACTTC.